The clone carrying this T cell receptor (beta chain) was seen only once. This sample is part of a study of OX40 agonist ivuxolimab in advanced cancers. CDR1 MNHEY and CDR2 SVGAGI come from the germline V gene. There are 16 residues in the CDR3. V dropped 2 bases and J dropped 1; count of bases not matched to a gene: 5. This table comes from immunoSEQ multiplex PCR, and its TCRdb copy is limited to in-frame clones, with some not included. The repertoire holds tens of thousands of clones, roughly 87% seen once, with approximately 1.2% in the top ten. This specimen was CD4+ or CD8+ T cells sorted from blood, taken in a trial of the OX40 agonist ivuxolimab. V usage is TRBV6-5 and J usage is TRBJ1-1, with 9 bases aligning to TRBD1. The clonotype was recovered from an adult with an advanced solid tumor such as melanoma, head and neck, liver or kidney cancer. The CDR3 region has the DNA TGTGCCAGCAGTTACCCAGGACAGGGGCCGAACACTGAAGCTTTCTTT. This encodes CASSYPGQGPNTEAFF.